The following is a T cell receptor (beta chain) sequence with its context. In this sample, this clonotype turned up many times. What this receptor recognizes is not known. No qualities accompany the bases; no much larger clone lies one base away. The data derive from a study of CD8 T cells in ankylosing spondylitis (dated by TCRdb to the late 2010s). The study in broad terms: To find TCR variants linked to disease, the study profiled T cell receptor beta repertoires in ankylosing spondylitis patients and healthy donors. The full study cohort was made up of approximately 27 ankylosing spondylitis patients and 95 to 130 healthy donors. Peripheral blood was sampled, and synovial fluid was also collected from ankylosing spondylitis patients. Paper-wide results and their limitations: Some motif variants had previously been reported in the synovial fluid and blood of reactive arthritis patients, which suggests shared mechanisms of disease initiation. The disease-linked clones were reported as significantly enriched in matched synovial fluid samples from ankylosing spondylitis patients. The disease-linked clones showed a CD8+ phenotype and occurred at relatively low frequencies in peripheral blood. Blood from ankylosing spondylitis patients appeared to be characterized by a TCR beta motif made up of several highly homologous amino acid variants.

CDR1 is given as SGDLS and CDR2 as YYNGEE, both from the germline V gene. The CDR3, from cysteine to phenylalanine, totals 13 residues. Solely the CDR3 DNA is kept, with 39 bases framed from the first base. V is reduced by 4 bases and J by 4 bases, leaving a spacing of 8 bases between them. The data were produced on an Illumina HiSeq 2500. Quantitative 5'-RACE with molecular barcodes was the method used to prepare the TCR beta libraries. Processing in the source paper ran as follows. Disease-linked TCR variants were identified with a new computational method built on a probabilistic model of VDJ rearrangement. TCRdb reran the public reads through fastp at Q25 and MiXCR, keeping productive beta chains. Every CDR3 protein is listed once, alongside the most common genes and DNA of its rows. TCRdb, rather than the study authors, made the V and J calls. The table for this sample lists 40,000 to 50,000 distinct CDR3 sequences; more than 3% of them were counted only once. The ten most abundant clones make up roughly 4.2% of the sample.

This clonotype was obtained from a female donor with ankylosing spondylitis or in good health (not recorded which). Material for sequencing was blood, either unsorted or a sorted T cell fraction (not recorded which). The chain is encoded by TRBV9 joined to TRBJ2-2; no D segment can be confidently identified. For the CDR3, the sequence is CASSIEATGELFF. The nucleotide sequence is TGTGCCAGCAGCATAGAGGCCACCGGGGAGCTGTTTTTT. The variable domain in full, with residues beyond the CDR3 obtained from the reference TRBV9 and TRBJ2-2 genes, is DSGVTQTPKHLITATGQRVTLRCSPRSGDLSVYWYQQSLDQGLQFLIQYYNGEERAKGNILERFSAQQFPDLHSELNLSSLELGDSALYFCASSIEATGELFFGEGSRLTVL.